This T cell receptor (beta chain) is from a study of early T cells in non-severe SARS-CoV-2 infection. TCRdb re-called the 5' RACE reads with MiXCR, one entry per CDR3 protein. The sample has tens of thousands of distinct CDR3 sequences, less than 6.5% seen once. Germline lookup yields CDR1 SGHTA and CDR2 FQGNSA. The CDR3 sequence is 14 residues long. Trimming shortened V by 5 bases and J by 4 bases, and 14 bases separated the two germline ends. This clonotype has just a few counts. This receptor was taken from an adult who was a healthcare worker with PCR-confirmed SARS-CoV-2 infection or an uninfected control (not recorded which). Source material: whole blood. This chain links TRBV7-2 with TRBJ1-1, with D perhaps matching TRBD1 (5 bases). The CDR3 loop reads CASSLPGGITEAFF. As DNA, the CDR3 is TGTGCCAGCAGCCTCCCTGGGGGGATCACTGAAGCTTTCTTT.